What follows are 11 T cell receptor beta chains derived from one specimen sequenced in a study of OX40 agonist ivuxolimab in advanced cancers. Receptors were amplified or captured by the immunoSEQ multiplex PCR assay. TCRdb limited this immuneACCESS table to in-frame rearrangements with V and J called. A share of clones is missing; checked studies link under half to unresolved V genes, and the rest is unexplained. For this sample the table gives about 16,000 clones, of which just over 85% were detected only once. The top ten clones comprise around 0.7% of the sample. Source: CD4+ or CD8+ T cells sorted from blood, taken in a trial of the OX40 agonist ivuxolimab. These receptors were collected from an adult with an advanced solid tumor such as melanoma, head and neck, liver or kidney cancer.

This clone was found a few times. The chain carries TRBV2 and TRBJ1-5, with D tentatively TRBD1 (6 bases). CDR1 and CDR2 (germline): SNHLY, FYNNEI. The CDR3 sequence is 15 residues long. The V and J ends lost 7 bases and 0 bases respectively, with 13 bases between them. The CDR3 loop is CASTLGAASNQPQHF. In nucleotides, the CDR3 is TGTGCCAGCACTTTGGGGGCAGCTAGCAATCAGCCCCAGCATTTT.

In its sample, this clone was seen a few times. CDR3 nucleotide sequence: TGTGCCAGCAGTTTCGGGTCGAACACAGATACGCAGTATTTT. This sequence encodes CASSFGSNTDTQYF. The rearrangement links TRBV27 to TRBJ2-3; unclear D gene. The length of the CDR3 is 14 residues. V lost 3 bases to trimming and J lost 2 bases, with 9 bases between them. The germline V gene encodes CDR1 MNHEY and CDR2 SMNVEV (reference sequence).

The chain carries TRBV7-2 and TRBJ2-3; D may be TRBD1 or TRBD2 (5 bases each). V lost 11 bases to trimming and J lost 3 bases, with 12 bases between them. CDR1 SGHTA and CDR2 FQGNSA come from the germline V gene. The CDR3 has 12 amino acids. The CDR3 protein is CAGGSGTDTQYF. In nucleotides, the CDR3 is TGTGCCGGGGGTAGTGGGACAGATACGCAGTATTTT.

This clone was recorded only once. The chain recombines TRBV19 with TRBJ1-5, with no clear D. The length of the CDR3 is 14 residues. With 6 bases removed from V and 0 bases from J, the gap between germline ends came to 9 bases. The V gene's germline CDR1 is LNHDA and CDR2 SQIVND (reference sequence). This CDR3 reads CASRLVYSNQPQHF. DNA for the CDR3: TGTGCCAGTAGACTTGTCTATAGCAATCAGCCCCAGCATTTT. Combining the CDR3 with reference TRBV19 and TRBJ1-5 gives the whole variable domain DGGITQSPKYLFRKEGQNVTLSCEQNLNHDAMYWYRQDPGQGLRLIYYSQIVNDFQKGDIAEGYSVSREKKESFPLTVTSAQKNPTAFYLCASRLVYSNQPQHFGDGTRLSIL.

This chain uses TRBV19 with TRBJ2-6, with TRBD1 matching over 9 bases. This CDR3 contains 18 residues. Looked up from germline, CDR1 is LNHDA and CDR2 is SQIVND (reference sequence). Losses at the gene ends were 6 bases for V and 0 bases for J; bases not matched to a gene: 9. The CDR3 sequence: CASRSGQGSRSGANVLTF. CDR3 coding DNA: TGTGCCAGTAGGTCGGGACAGGGCTCCCGCTCTGGGGCCAACGTCCTGACTTTC.

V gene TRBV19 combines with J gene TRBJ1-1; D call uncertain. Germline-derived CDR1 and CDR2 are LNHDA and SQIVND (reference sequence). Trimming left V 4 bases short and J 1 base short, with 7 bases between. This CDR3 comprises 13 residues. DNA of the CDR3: TGTGCCAGTAGTACTCAGAAGAACACTGAAGCTTTCTTT. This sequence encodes CASSTQKNTEAFF. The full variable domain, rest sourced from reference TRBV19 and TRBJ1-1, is DGGITQSPKYLFRKEGQNVTLSCEQNLNHDAMYWYRQDPGQGLRLIYYSQIVNDFQKGDIAEGYSVSREKKESFPLTVTSAQKNPTAFYLCASSTQKNTEAFFGQGTRLTVV.

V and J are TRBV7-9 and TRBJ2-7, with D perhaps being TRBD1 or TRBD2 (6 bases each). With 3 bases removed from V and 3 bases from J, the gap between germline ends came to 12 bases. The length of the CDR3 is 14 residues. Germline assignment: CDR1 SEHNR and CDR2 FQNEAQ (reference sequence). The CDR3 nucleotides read TGTGCCAGCAGCTTTGAGGGGGGTGGCTACGAGCAGTACTTC. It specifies CASSFEGGGYEQYF. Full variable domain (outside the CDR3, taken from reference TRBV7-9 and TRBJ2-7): DTGVSQNPRHKITKRGQNVTFRCDPISEHNRLYWYRQTLGQGPEFLTYFQNEAQLEKSRLLSDRFSAERPKGSFSTLEIQRTEQGDSAMYLCASSFEGGGYEQYFGPGTRLTVT.

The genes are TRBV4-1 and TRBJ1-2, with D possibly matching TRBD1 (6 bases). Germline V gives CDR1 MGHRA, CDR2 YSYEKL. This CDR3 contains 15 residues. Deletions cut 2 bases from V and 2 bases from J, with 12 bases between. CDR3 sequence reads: CASSQSTQGNYGYTF. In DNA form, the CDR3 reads TGCGCCAGCAGCCAATCCACTCAGGGGAACTATGGCTACACCTTC.

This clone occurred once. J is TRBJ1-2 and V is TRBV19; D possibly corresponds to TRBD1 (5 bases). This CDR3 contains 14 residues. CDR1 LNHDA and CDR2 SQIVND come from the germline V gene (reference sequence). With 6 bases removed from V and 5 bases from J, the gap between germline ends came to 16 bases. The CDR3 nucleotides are TGTGCCAGTAGCCCCTATCAGGGATCGTATGGCTACACCTTC. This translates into CASSPYQGSYGYTF.

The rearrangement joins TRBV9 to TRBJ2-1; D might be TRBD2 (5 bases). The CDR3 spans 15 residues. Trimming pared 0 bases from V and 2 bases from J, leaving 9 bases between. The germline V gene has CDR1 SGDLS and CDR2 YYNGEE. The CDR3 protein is CASSVGGSTYNEQFF. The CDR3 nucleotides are TGTGCCAGCAGCGTAGGTGGGAGTACCTACAATGAGCAGTTCTTC.

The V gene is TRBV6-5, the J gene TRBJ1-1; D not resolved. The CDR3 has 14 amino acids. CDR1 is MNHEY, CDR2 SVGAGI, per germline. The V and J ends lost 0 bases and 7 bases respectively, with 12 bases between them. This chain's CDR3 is CASSYSSPRVEAFF. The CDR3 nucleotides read TGTGCCAGCAGTTACTCGAGTCCCCGGGTTGAAGCTTTCTTT.